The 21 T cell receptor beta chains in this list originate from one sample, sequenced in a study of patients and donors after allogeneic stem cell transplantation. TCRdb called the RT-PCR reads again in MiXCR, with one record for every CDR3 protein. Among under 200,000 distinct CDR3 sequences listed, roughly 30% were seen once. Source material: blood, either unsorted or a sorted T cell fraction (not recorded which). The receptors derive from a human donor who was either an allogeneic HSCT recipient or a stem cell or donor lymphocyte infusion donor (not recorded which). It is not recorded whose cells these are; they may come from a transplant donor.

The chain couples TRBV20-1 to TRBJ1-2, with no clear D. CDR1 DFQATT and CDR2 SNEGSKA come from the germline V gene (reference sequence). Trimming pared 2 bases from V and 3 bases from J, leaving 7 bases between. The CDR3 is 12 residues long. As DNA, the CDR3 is TGCAGTGCTAGAAGGTCCTACTATGGCTACACCTTC. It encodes CSARRSYYGYTF.

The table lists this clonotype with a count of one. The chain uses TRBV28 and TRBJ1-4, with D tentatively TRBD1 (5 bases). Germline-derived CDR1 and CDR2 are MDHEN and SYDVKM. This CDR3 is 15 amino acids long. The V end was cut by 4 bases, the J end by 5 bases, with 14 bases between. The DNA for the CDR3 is TGTGCCAGCAGTTCCTCCGGGACTGACAATGAAAAACTGTTTTTT. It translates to CASSSSGTDNEKLFF.

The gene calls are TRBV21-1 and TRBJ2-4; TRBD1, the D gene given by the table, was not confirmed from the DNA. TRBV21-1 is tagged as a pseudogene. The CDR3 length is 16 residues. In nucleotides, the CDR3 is TGTGCCAGCAGCAAAGCCCCTAGGACAGACAAAAACATTCAGTACTTC. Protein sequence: CASSKAPRTDKNIQYF.

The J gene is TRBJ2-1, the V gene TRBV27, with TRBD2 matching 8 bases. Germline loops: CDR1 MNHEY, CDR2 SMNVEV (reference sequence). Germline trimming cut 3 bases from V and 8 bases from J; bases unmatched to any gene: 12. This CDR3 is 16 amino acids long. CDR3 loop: CASSLSGRADWDEQFF. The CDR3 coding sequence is TGTGCCAGCAGTTTGTCCGGGAGGGCCGATTGGGATGAGCAGTTCTTC.

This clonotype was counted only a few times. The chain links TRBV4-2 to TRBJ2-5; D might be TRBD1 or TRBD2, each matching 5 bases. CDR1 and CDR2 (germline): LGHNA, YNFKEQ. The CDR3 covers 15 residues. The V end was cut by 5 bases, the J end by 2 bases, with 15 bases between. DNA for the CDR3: TGTGCCAGCAGCTTCCTCCCGGGGCAGCAAGAGACCCAGTACTTC. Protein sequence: CASSFLPGQQETQYF.

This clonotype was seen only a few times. The CDR3 nucleotides read TGTGCCAGCAACCCGGGACAGGGGGGCGATGTTACCTATGGCTACACCTTC. As protein: CASNPGQGGDVTYGYTF. This chain uses TRBV2 with TRBJ1-2; TRBD1 agrees at 11 bases. V shed 7 bases and J 4 bases; nucleotides not matched to a gene: 14. Germline CDR1 reads SNHLY; CDR2 reads FYNNEI. The CDR3 has 17 residues.

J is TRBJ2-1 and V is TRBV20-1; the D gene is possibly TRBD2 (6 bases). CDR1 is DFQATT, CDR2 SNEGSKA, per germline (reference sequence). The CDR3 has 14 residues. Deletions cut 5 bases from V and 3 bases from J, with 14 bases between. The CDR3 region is CSAPFGTFYNEQFF. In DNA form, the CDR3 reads TGCAGTGCTCCCTTCGGGACTTTCTACAATGAGCAGTTCTTC.

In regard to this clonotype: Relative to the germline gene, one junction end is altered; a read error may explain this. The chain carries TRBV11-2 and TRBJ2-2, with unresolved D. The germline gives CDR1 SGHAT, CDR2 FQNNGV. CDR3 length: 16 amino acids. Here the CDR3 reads CAISLGFGHPTGELFF. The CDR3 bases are TGTGCCATCAGCTTAGGCTTTGGGCACCCCACCGGGGAGCTGTTTTTT.

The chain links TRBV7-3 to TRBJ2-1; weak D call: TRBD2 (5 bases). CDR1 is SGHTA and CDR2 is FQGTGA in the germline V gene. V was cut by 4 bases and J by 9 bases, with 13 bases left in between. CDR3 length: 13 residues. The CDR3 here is CASSSVLVGEQFF. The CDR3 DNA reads TGTGCCAGCAGCTCTGTACTAGTCGGTGAGCAGTTCTTC. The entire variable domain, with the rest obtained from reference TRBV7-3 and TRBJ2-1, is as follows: GAGVSQTPSNKVTEKGKYVELRCDPISGHTALYWYRQSLGQGPEFLIYFQGTGAADDSGLPNDRFFAVRPEGSVSTLKIQRTERGDSAVYLCASSSVLVGEQFFGPGTRLTVL.

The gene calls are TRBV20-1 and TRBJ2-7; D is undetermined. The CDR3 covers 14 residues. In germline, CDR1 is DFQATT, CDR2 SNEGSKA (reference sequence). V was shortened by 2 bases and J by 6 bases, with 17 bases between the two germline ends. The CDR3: CSARPAPSIVEQYF. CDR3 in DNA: TGCAGTGCTAGACCAGCCCCCTCTATAGTCGAGCAGTACTTC.

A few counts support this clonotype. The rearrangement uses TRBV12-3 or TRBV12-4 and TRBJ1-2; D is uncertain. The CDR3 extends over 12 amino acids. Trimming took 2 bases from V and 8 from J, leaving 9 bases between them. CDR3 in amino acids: CASSLMWAGYTF. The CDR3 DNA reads TGTGCCAGCAGTTTAATGTGGGCGGGCTACACCTTC.

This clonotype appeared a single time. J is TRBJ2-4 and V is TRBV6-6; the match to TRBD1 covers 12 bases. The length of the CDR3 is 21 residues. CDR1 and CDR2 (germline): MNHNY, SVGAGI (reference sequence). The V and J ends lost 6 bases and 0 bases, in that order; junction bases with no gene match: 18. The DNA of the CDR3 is TGTGCCAGCAGCTTCCCACTGGGACAGGGGGCTAGCGGAGTAGCCAAAAACATTCAGTACTTC. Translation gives CASSFPLGQGASGVAKNIQYF.

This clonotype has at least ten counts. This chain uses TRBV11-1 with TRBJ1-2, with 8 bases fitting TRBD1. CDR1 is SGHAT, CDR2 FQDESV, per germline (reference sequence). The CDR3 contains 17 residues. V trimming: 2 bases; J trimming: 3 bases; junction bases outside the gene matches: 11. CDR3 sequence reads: CASSLWPRTGSDYGYTF. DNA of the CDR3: TGTGCCAGCAGCTTATGGCCCCGGACAGGGTCTGACTATGGCTACACCTTC.

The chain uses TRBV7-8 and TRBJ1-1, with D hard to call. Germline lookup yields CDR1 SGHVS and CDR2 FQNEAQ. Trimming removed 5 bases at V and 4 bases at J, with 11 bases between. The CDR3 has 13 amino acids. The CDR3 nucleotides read TGTGCCAGCAGCCCCTTTCTGGGCACTGAAGCTTTCTTT. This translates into CASSPFLGTEAFF.

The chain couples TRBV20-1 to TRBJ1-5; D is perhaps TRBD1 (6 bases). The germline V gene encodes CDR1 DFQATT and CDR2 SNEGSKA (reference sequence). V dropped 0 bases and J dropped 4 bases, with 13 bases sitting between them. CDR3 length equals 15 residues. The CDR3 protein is CSARDGQTRNQPQHF. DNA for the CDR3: TGCAGTGCTAGAGACGGACAGACTAGGAATCAGCCCCAGCATTTT.

CDR3 nucleotide sequence: TGTGCCAGCAGGCAAACTAGCGGCAATGAGCAGTTCTTC. Its translation is CASRQTSGNEQFF. The chain carries TRBV7-3 and TRBJ2-1, with 8 bases identical to TRBD2. Germline-derived CDR1 and CDR2 are SGHTA and FQGTGA. The length of the CDR3 is 13 residues. Germline trimming cut 6 bases from V and 6 bases from J; bases unmatched to any gene: 4.

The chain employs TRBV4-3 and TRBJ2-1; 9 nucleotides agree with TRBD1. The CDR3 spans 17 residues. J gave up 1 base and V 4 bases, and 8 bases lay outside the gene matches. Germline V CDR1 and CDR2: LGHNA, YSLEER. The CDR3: CASSPIAGTGSYNEQFF. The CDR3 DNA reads TGCGCCAGCAGCCCAATCGCGGGGACAGGGTCCTACAATGAGCAGTTCTTC.

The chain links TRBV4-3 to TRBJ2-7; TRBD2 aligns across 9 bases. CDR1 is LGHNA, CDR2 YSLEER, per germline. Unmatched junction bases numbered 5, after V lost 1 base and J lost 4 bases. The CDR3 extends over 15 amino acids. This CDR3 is CASSQGAGGPYEQYF. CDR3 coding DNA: TGCGCCAGCAGCCAAGGGGCGGGAGGGCCATACGAGCAGTACTTC.

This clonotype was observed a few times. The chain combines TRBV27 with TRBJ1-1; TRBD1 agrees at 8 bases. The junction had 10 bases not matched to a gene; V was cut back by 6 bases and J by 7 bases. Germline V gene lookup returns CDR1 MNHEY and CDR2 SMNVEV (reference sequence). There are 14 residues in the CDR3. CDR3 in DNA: TGTGCCAGCAGCTCAGGCAGGGGGCGGGTTGAAGCTTTCTTT. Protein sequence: CASSSGRGRVEAFF.

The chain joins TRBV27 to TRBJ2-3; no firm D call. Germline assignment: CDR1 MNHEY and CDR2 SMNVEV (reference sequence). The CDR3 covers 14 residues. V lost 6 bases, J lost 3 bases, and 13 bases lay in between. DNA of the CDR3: TGTGCCAGCAGGATCCTGATAAGTACAGATACGCAGTATTTT. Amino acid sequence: CASRILISTDTQYF.

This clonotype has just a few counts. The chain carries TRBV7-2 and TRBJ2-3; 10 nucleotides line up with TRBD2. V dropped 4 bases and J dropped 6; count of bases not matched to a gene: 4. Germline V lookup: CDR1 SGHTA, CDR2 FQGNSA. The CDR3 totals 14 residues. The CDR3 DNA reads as TGTGCCAGCAGCTCACTAGCGGGGTGGGATACGCAGTATTTT. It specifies CASSSLAGWDTQYF.